Below are 30 T cell receptor beta chains sequenced from a single sample in a study of T cells after yellow fever vaccination. TCRdb recomputed calls from the 5' RACE reads with MiXCR, one row per CDR3 protein. In the table there are approximately 580,000 distinct CDR3 sequences, about a sixth of which are singletons. Material: PBMCs, obtained about 5 days after the first yellow fever vaccination. The origin of the receptors is a man aged 18 to 29 who received the YFV17D yellow fever vaccine.

The chain employs TRBV5-1 and TRBJ2-1, with 14 bases that match TRBD2. Germline CDR1 and CDR2: SGHRS and YFSETQ. V shed 4 bases, J shed 3 bases, and the junction held 6 bases outside the gene matches. The CDR3 covers 17 residues. CDR3 DNA: TGCGCCAGCAGCAAGGGACTAGCGGGGGTACACTACAATGAGCAGTTCTTC. Residues: CASSKGLAGVHYNEQFF.

This clonotype was seen repeatedly, ten times or more. The chain carries TRBV7-3 and TRBJ2-2, with 8 positions matching TRBD2. The CDR3 totals 16 residues. CDR1 is SGHTA, CDR2 FQGTGA, per germline. Trimming cost V 0 bases and J 3 bases; bases outside gene matches: 3. The DNA of the CDR3 is TGTGCCAGCAGCTTAACTAGCGGGGAGTACACCGGGGAGCTGTTTTTT. This gives the protein CASSLTSGEYTGELFF. The full variable domain, completed using reference TRBV7-3 and TRBJ2-2, is GAGVSQTPSNKVTEKGKYVELRCDPISGHTALYWYRQSLGQGPEFLIYFQGTGAADDSGLPNDRFFAVRPEGSVSTLKIQRTERGDSAVYLCASSLTSGEYTGELFFGEGSRLTVL.

V gene TRBV5-1 combines with J gene TRBJ2-2, with D perhaps matching TRBD1 or TRBD2 (5 bases each). The CDR3 contains 15 residues. The V gene lost 7 bases and the J gene lost 11 bases, with 24 bases spanning the gap. The germline CDR1 and CDR2 sequences are SGHRS and YFSETQ. CDR3: CASASLTLGPTELFF. The CDR3 DNA follows: TGCGCCAGCGCAAGCCTGACCCTGGGACCGACAGAGCTGTTTTTT.

The chain employs TRBV7-7 and TRBJ2-5; tentative D call: TRBD2 (7 bases). V lost 2 bases and J lost 5, with 15 bases in between. CDR1 and CDR2 from the germline V gene are SSHAT and FNYEAQ (reference sequence). The CDR3 length is 15 residues. CDR3 sequence reads: CASSLLGGGPETQYF. CDR3 sequence (DNA): TGTGCCAGCAGCTTACTGGGGGGGGGCCCGGAGACCCAGTACTTC.

The table lists this clonotype with a few counts. The chain couples TRBV14 to TRBJ1-2; 9 nucleotides align to TRBD1. Germline CDR1 and CDR2: SGHDN and FVKESK. V was clipped by 4 bases and J by 8 bases; unmatched bases: 11. The CDR3 consists of 15 residues. The CDR3: CASSLHAGTGRGYTF. The CDR3 DNA sequence: TGTGCCAGCAGCCTACACGCCGGGACAGGGAGGGGCTACACCTTC.

This clonotype has just a few counts. This chain links TRBV4-1 with TRBJ1-6; D remains ambiguous. Germline V CDR1 and CDR2: MGHRA, YSYEKL. V shed 3 bases and J shed 0 bases, with 12 bases lying between them. The CDR3 has 17 amino acids. In nucleotides, the CDR3 is TGCGCCAGCAGCCACGGGCCCGTGAGCTCCTATAATTCACCCCTCCACTTT. It yields the protein CASSHGPVSSYNSPLHF.

Only a few counts were recorded for this clonotype. This chain uses TRBV5-1 with TRBJ2-7; 9 bases are shared with TRBD1. V shed 0 bases and J 7 bases; nucleotides not matched to a gene: 5. The CDR3 runs 14 residues. The germline V gene has CDR1 SGHRS and CDR2 YFSETQ. This CDR3 reads CASSLGDRVLEQYF. DNA of the CDR3: TGCGCCAGCAGCTTGGGGGACAGGGTCTTGGAGCAGTACTTC.

V and J are TRBV5-5 and TRBJ2-6, with D unclear. Trimming left V 6 bases short and J 4 bases short, with 11 bases between. The CDR3 loop spans 14 amino acids. Germline lookup yields CDR1 SGHKS and CDR2 YYEKEE (reference sequence). DNA for the CDR3: TGTGCCAGCACCCGCGCGAGAGGGGCCAACGTCCTGACTTTC. Translation: CASTRARGANVLTF.

This clonotype was picked up a small number of times. The rearrangement uses TRBV4-1 and TRBJ1-5, with D perhaps TRBD1 (5 bases). This CDR3 has 18 residues. Germline V gene lookup returns CDR1 MGHRA and CDR2 YSYEKL. V was trimmed by 3 bases and J by 6 bases, leaving 24 bases between them. The CDR3 nucleotides read TGCGCCAGCAGCCAGACCCTACGGGCGCAGGGCAAAAGTCAGCCCCAGCATTTT. Translating it yields CASSQTLRAQGKSQPQHF.

The chain combines TRBV4-1 with TRBJ2-1; a possible D gene is TRBD2 (6 bases). This CDR3 contains 13 residues. CDR1 is MGHRA, CDR2 YSYEKL, per germline. Trimming took off 0 bases at V and 7 bases at J, with 7 bases between the two ends. The CDR3 spells CASSQDRENEQFF. The CDR3, as DNA: TGCGCCAGCAGCCAAGATCGGGAGAATGAGCAGTTCTTC.

The table lists this clonotype with a few counts. The rearrangement uses TRBV2 and TRBJ2-2; tentatively, D is TRBD1 or TRBD2 (6 bases each). The germline gives CDR1 SNHLY, CDR2 FYNNEI. The CDR3 spans 18 residues. Trimming left V 7 bases short and J 6 bases short, with 27 bases between. The CDR3: CASKGGPGWNGGSGELFF. DNA for the CDR3: TGTGCCAGCAAAGGGGGGCCGGGATGGAACGGAGGGTCCGGGGAGCTGTTTTTT.

This clonotype was counted between two and nine times. This chain joins TRBV12-3 or TRBV12-4 and TRBJ1-1; D not certain. The CDR3 extends over 13 amino acids. V was clipped by 7 bases and J by 1 base, with 10 bases between them. CDR3 amino acids: CASTPRENTEAFF. For the CDR3, the DNA is TGTGCCAGCACCCCAAGGGAGAACACTGAAGCTTTCTTT.

The table lists this clonotype with a few counts. The CDR3 is CASSPWLATLDTQYF. DNA of the CDR3: TGTGCCAGCTCCCCTTGGTTGGCGACCCTCGATACGCAGTATTTT. The V call is TRBV25-1, the J call TRBJ2-3; no reliable D call. The CDR3 totals 15 residues. CDR1 MGHDK and CDR2 SYGVNS come from the germline V gene. V was shortened by 8 bases and J by 6 bases, with 21 bases between the two germline ends.

This chain uses TRBV19 with TRBJ1-5, with no clear D. Germline CDR1 reads LNHDA; CDR2 reads SQIVND (reference sequence). The CDR3 runs to 14 residues. Trimming left V 5 bases short and J 2 bases short, with 10 bases between. CDR3 nucleotide sequence: TGTGCCAGTAGTTTGGGAAACGGCAATCAGCCCCAGCATTTT. This sequence encodes CASSLGNGNQPQHF.

The chain joins TRBV10-3 to TRBJ2-1; 7 bases agree with TRBD2. CDR1 and CDR2 (germline): ENHRY, SYGVKD. The CDR3 is 17 amino acids. V shed 0 bases and J 5 bases; nucleotides not matched to a gene: 10. CDR3 bases: TGTGCCATCAGTGAGTCGAAGGGGAGGGATTCGGACAATGAGCAGTTCTTC. It encodes CAISESKGRDSDNEQFF.

The chain is built from TRBV4-2 and TRBJ2-3; 7 bases match TRBD2. V gave up 6 bases and J gave up 4 bases; unmatched junction bases: 22. CDR1 is LGHNA and CDR2 is YNFKEQ in the germline V gene. This CDR3 is built from 19 residues. The CDR3, as DNA: TGTGCCAGCAGACCGATCCACGCGGCGCTAGCGGATTTCCCAGATACGCAGTATTTT. Translation: CASRPIHAALADFPDTQYF.

V is TRBV7-2 and J is TRBJ2-5; D gene unclear. The CDR3 has 14 amino acids. Germline-derived CDR1 and CDR2 are SGHTA and FQGNSA. Trimming took 3 bases from V and 1 from J, leaving 9 bases between them. CDR3 sequence reads: CASSFVAGQETQYF. CDR3 DNA sequence: TGTGCCAGCAGCTTTGTTGCAGGCCAAGAGACCCAGTACTTC.

V usage is TRBV6-1 and J usage is TRBJ1-1, with D unclear. This CDR3 region has 13 residues. Per germline, CDR1 MNHNS and CDR2 SASEGT. The V end lost 6 bases, the J end lost 4 bases, and 12 bases lay between the germline ends. CDR3 coding DNA: TGTGCCAGCAGGTCGAATTCGGGCACTGAAGCTTTCTTT. Residues: CASRSNSGTEAFF.

This clonotype was observed a few times. The rearrangement uses TRBV29-1 and TRBJ2-1; no reliable D call. This CDR3 region has 14 residues. Trimming stripped 4 bases from V and 0 bases from J, with 10 bases between. From germline, CDR1 is SQVTM and CDR2 ANQGSEA. Here the CDR3 reads CSVADSGSYNEQFF. For the CDR3, the DNA is TGCAGCGTTGCTGACTCCGGCTCCTACAATGAGCAGTTCTTC.

This clonotype was picked up a small number of times. The chain employs TRBV6-1 and TRBJ2-7, with TRBD1 matching 8 bases. CDR3 size: 15 residues. The germline V gene encodes CDR1 MNHNS and CDR2 SASEGT. V dropped 2 bases and J dropped 6; count of bases not matched to a gene: 9. The CDR3 loop reads CASSETPAGGGEQYF. The CDR3 DNA reads TGTGCCAGCAGTGAAACCCCGGCAGGGGGCGGCGAGCAGTACTTC.

This clonotype was detected only a few times. J is TRBJ2-1 and V is TRBV10-2; 7 bases align to TRBD1. The V gene end was trimmed by 6 bases and the J gene end by 7 bases; junction bases not matched to a gene: 6. The CDR3 totals 13 residues. The germline gives CDR1 WSHSY, CDR2 SAAADI. The CDR3 nucleotides are TGCGCCAGCAGACCACACAGGGGTAATGAGCAGTTCTTC. Translation: CASRPHRGNEQFF.

This clonotype was detected a few times. The genes are TRBV12-3 or TRBV12-4 and TRBJ2-5; D is uncertain. V was cut by 4 bases and J by 4 bases, with 7 bases left in between. The CDR3 runs 12 residues. The CDR3 reads CASSYDGETQYF. The DNA of the CDR3 is TGTGCCAGCAGTTACGACGGAGAGACCCAGTACTTC.

This clonotype was recorded a few times. DNA of the CDR3: TGCGCCAGCAGACAGGGCTCAGATACGCAGTATTTT. The encoded protein is CASRQGSDTQYF. V usage is TRBV5-1 and J usage is TRBJ2-3; D possibly corresponds to TRBD1 (6 bases). The CDR3 runs 12 residues. Trimming cost V 5 bases and J 4 bases, with 8 bases left between them. CDR1 and CDR2 (germline): SGHRS, YFSETQ.

Of note for this clonotype: At one end the junction does not follow the germline gene, possibly because of a read error. The chain uses TRBV4-1 and TRBJ2-1; D assignment may be TRBD1 or TRBD2 (6 bases each). The V gene's germline CDR1 is MGHRA and CDR2 YSYEKL. The CDR3 contains 14 residues. The CDR3 nucleotides read TGCGCCAGCAGCCAAATCCCGCGGGACAAGGAGCAGTTCTTC. Translated: CASSQIPRDKEQFF.

This chain joins TRBV5-1 and TRBJ1-3; tentative D call: TRBD1 (6 bases). Germline-derived CDR1 and CDR2 are SGHRS and YFSETQ. V was cut by 3 bases and J by 4 bases, with 14 bases left in between. The CDR3 runs 15 residues. CDR3 in amino acids: CASSSQPGQGNTIYF. The DNA for the CDR3 is TGCGCCAGCAGCTCTCAACCGGGACAAGGAAACACCATATATTTT.

This clonotype was seen a handful of times. J is TRBJ2-7 and V is TRBV4-1; 7 bases map to TRBD2. This CDR3 is built from 13 residues. V gave up 4 bases and J gave up 4 bases; unmatched junction bases: 4. Germline CDR1 reads MGHRA; CDR2 reads YSYEKL. The CDR3 protein is CASSPQRGYEQYV. Here the CDR3 DNA reads TGCGCCAGCAGCCCCCAGCGGGGATACGAGCAGTACGTC.

This clonotype has only a few counts. The chain joins TRBV18 to TRBJ2-1; D is unresolved. Per the germline V gene, CDR1 is KGHSH and CDR2 is LQKENI. The germline V and J ends were trimmed by 2 bases and 8 bases, with 13 bases remaining between them. The CDR3 has 14 amino acids. This CDR3 is CASSPRLGVDEQFF. CDR3 bases: TGTGCCAGCTCACCAAGGCTCGGCGTGGATGAGCAGTTCTTC.

In its sample, this clonotype was seen many times. CDR3 coding DNA: TGTGCCAGCAGCTTAAGGGGGGCTGAAGCTTTCTTT. The encoded protein is CASSLRGAEAFF. The chain couples TRBV7-2 to TRBJ1-1, with D perhaps matching TRBD1 (6 bases). CDR1 is SGHTA, CDR2 FQGNSA, per germline. This CDR3 contains 12 residues. Between the trimmed V and J ends, which lost 2 bases and 6 bases, there was a span of 7 bases.

This clonotype occurred a few times. This chain links TRBV2 with TRBJ1-5; possibly TRBD1 for D (5 bases). Trimming cost V 7 bases and J 1 base, with 11 bases left between them. Germline V gene lookup returns CDR1 SNHLY and CDR2 FYNNEI. This CDR3 contains 14 residues. The CDR3 protein is CASNRRVSNQPQHF. The CDR3, as DNA: TGTGCCAGCAATCGCAGGGTGAGCAATCAGCCCCAGCATTTT. The full variable domain, its missing parts supplied by reference TRBV2 and TRBJ1-5, is EPEVTQTPSHQVTQMGQEVILRCVPISNHLYFYWYRQILGQKVEFLVSFYNNEISEKSEIFDDQFSVERPDGSNFTLKIRSTKLEDSAMYFCASNRRVSNQPQHFGDGTRLSIL.

This sequence joins TRBV6-5 and TRBJ1-2; D unclear. The CDR3 runs to 12 residues. V lost 5 bases and J lost 7, with 11 bases in between. Germline assignment: CDR1 MNHEY and CDR2 SVGAGI. The chain's CDR3 is CASSNYRVGYTF. In nucleotides, the CDR3 is TGTGCCAGCAGTAATTACCGTGTTGGCTACACCTTC.